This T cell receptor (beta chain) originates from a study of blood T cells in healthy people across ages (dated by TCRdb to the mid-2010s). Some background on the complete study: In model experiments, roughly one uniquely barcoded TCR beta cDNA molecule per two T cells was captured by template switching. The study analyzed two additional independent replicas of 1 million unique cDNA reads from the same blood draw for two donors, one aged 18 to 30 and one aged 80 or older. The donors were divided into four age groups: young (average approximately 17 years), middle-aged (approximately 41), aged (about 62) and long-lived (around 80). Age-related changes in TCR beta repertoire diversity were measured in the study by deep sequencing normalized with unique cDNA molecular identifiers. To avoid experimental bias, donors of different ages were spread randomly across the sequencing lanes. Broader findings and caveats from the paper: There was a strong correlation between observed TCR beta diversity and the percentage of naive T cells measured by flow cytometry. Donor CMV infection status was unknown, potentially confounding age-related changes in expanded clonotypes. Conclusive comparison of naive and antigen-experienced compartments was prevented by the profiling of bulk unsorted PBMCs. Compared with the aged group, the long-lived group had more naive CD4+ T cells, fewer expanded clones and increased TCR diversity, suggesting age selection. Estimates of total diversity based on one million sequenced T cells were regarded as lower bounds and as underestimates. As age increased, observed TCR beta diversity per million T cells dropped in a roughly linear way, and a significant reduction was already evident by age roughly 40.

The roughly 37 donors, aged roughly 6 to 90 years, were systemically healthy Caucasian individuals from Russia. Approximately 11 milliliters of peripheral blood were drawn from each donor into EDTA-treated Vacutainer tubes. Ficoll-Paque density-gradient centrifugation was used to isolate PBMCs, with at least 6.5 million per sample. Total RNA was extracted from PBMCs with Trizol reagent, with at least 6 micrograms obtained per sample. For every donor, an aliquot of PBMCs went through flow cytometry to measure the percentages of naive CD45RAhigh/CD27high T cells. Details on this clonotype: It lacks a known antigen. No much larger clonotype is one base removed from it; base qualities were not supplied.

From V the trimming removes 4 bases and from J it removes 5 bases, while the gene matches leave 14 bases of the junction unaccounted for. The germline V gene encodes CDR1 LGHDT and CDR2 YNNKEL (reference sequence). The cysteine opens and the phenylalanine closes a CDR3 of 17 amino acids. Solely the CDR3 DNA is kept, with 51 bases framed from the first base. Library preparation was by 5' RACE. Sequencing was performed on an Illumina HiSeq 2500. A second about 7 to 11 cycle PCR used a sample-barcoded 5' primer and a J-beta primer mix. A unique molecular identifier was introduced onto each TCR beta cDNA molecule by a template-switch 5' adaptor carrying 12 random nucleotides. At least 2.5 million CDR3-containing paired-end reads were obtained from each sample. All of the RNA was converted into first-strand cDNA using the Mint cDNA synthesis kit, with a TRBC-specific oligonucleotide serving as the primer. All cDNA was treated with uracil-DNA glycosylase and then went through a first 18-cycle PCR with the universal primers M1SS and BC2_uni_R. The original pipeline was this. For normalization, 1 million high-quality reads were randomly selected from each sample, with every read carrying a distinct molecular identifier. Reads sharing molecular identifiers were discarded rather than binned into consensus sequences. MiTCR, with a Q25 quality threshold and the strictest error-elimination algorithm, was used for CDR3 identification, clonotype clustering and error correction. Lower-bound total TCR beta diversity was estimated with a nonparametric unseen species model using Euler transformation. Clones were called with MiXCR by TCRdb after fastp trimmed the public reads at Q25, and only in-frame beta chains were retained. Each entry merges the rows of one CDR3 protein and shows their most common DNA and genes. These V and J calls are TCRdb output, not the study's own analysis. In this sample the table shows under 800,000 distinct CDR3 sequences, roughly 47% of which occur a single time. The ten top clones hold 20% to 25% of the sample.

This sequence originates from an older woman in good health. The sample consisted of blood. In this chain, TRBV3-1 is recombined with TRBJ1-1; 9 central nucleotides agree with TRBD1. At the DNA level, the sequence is TGTGCCAGCAGCCCTTGGGACAGGGCGATAGACGGGACTGAAGCTTTCTTT. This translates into CASSPWDRAIDGTEAFF. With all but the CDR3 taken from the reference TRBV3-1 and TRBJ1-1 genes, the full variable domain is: DTAVSQTPKYLVTQMGNDKSIKCEQNLGHDTMYWYKQDSKKFLKIMFSYNNKELIINETVPNRFSPKSPDKAHLNLHINSLELGDSAVYFCASSPWDRAIDGTEAFFGQGTRLTVV.